This T cell receptor beta chain comes out of a study of blood T cell repertoires in COVID-19. Study-wide context: Samples taken during acute and convalescent COVID-19 were collected in the United States, Italy and Spain. Sources were T cells, B-cell-depleted T cells, or PBMCs; the material itself was cDNA or gDNA.

This clone appeared a single time. V was trimmed by 7 bases and J by 0 bases, leaving 15 bases between them. The CDR3 runs to 15 residues. Per the germline V gene, CDR1 is MNHEY and CDR2 is SVGAGI. Source study methods: Amplification from reference gene primers served as the basis for estimated nucleated cell counts. Produced via immunoSEQ multiplex PCR; TCRdb's table is partial and in-frame only. V and J calls and clone size follow that table, whereas D and trimming were derived from the DNA. This table holds 70,000 or so clones, 60% to 80% found once. The receptor's source is a man between 60 and 75 years old with acute or convalescent COVID-19. This chain links TRBV6-5 with TRBJ1-2, with a possible D match to TRBD1 (5 bases). Source material: peripheral blood. The CDR3 reads CASTLGRQSNYGYTF. The CDR3 DNA reads TGTGCCAGCACTCTAGGCAGACAGTCTAACTATGGCTACACCTTC.